This is a list of T cell receptor beta chains from one sample in a study of T cell responses to AZD1222 COVID-19 vaccine. Generated by immunoSEQ multiplex PCR, the TCRdb table keeps only in-frame clones and is missing some. The table lists 170,000 or so clones, around 90% of them singletons. Material: peripheral blood, obtained on day 0 of AZD1222 vaccination. The source is an adult in good health. Each CDR3 is given with its conserved first and last residue. The D gene is left open where the match is weak.

d_gene | j_gene | v_gene | CDR3aa | CDR3nt
- | TRBJ2-1 | TRBV3-1/TRBV3-2 | CASSQDWLGEQFF | TGTGCCAGCAGCCAAGACTGGCTCGGTGAGCAGTTCTTC
- | TRBJ2-6 | TRBV5-1 | CASSWEGRVLTF | TGCGCCAGCAGCTGGGAAGGGCGCGTCCTGACTTTC
TRBD2 | TRBJ2-6 | TRBV9 | CASSPPASGRALDPSGANVLTF | TGTGCCAGCAGCCCTCCCGCGAGCGGGAGGGCGTTAGACCCCTCCGGGGCCAACGTCCTGACTTTC
TRBD2 | TRBJ2-3 | TRBV2 | CASTSGRLADTQYF | TGTGCCAGCACTAGCGGGAGGCTGGCAGATACGCAGTATTTT
- | TRBJ1-2 | TRBV19 | CASSTHGPYGYTF | TGTGCCAGTAGTACACACGGGCCCTATGGCTACACCTTC
- | TRBJ1-1 | TRBV30 | CAWTPPGPLLSNTEAFF | TGTGCCTGGACCCCCCCAGGCCCACTGCTCTCAAACACTGAAGCTTTCTTT
- | TRBJ1-1 | TRBV2 | CASSRRAQADAEAFF | TGTGCCAGCAGTCGCCGGGCCCAAGCAGACGCTGAAGCTTTCTTT
- | TRBJ1-1 | TRBV20-1 | CSARPGLEAFF | TGCAGTGCTAGACCTGGGCTGGAAGCTTTCTTT
- | TRBJ2-1 | TRBV11-3 | CASSLISSASYNEQFF | TGTGCCAGCAGCTTAATTTCTAGCGCTTCCTACAATGAGCAGTTCTTC
- | TRBJ1-5 | TRBV30 | CAWSVSRQTYSNQPQHF | TGTGCCTGGAGTGTATCGAGACAGACGTATAGCAATCAGCCCCAGCATTTT
- | TRBJ1-2 | TRBV12-3/TRBV12-4 | CATSGIRASGYTF | TGTGCCACCAGTGGCATCCGGGCGTCTGGCTACACCTTC